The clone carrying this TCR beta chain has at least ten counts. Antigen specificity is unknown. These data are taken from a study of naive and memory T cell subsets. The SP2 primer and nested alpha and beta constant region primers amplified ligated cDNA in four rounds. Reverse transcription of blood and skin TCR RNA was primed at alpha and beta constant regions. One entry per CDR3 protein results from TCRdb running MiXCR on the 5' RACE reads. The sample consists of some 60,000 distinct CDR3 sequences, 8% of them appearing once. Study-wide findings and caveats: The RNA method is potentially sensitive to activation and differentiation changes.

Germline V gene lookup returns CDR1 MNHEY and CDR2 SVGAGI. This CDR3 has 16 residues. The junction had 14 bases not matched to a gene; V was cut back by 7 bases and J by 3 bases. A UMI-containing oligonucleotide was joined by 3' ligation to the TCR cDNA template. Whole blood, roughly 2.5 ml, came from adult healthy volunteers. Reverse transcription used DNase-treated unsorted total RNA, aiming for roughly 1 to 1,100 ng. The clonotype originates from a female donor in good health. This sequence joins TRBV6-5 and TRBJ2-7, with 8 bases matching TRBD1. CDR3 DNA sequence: TGTGCCAGCACCTATAGAGCGCCAGGGGGCGGCTACGAGCAGTACTTC. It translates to CASTYRAPGGGYEQYF.